The present TCR beta chain was sequenced within a study of cytomegalovirus exposure and HLA in healthy donors. CDR3 length: 15 residues. Per germline, CDR1 MDHEN and CDR2 SYDVKM. With 6 bases clipped from V and 3 bases from J, the junction kept 9 bases outside the gene matches. PCR amplification relied on 60 Vbeta primers (plus 13 Jbeta primers). Clones were sequenced by immunoSEQ multiplex PCR, and TCRdb holds only the in-frame ones, with some missing. The sample shows 100,000 or so clones, 75% of them seen only once. The rearrangement joins TRBV28 to TRBJ2-7, with 9 bases lining up with TRBD1. This clonotype originated in a man aged 50 to 60 in good health and CMV-seronegative. The sequencing input was PBMCs. In DNA, the CDR3 is TGTGCCAGCAGGCTTGGACAGGGGCCATTCTACGAGCAGTACTTC. As protein: CASRLGQGPFYEQYF.